Each of the 8 T cell receptor beta chains below was sequenced from the same sample in a study of T-cell reconstitution after alpha-beta-depleted transplantation in children. Unique molecular identifiers were used to barcode this TCRbeta library. TCRdb re-analysed the PCR reads in MiXCR, keeping a single row per CDR3 protein. The sample has fewer than 450,000 distinct CDR3 sequences; around 16% are singletons. The starting material was PBMCs, mostly from graft donor cells, obtained 360 days after TCRalphabeta/CD19-depleted stem cell transplant. These receptors all stem from a male patient aged 2 to 10 who had a stem cell transplant for acute lymphoblastic leukemia, so the T cells may come from the graft donor.

This clonotype was observed a single time. This chain uses TRBV10-3 with TRBJ1-1; weak D call: TRBD1 (5 bases). The V end lost 0 bases, the J end lost 4 bases, and 9 bases lay between the germline ends. Germline V gene lookup returns CDR1 ENHRY and CDR2 SYGVKD. This CDR3 is built from 14 residues. The CDR3 region has the DNA TGTGCCATCAGTGAGTCGACCGACAGCACTGAAGCTTTCTTT. Translating it yields CAISESTDSTEAFF.

This clonotype has more than one count but fewer than ten. The rearrangement joins TRBV7-3 to TRBJ2-1, with 8 positions matching TRBD2. Germline V CDR1 and CDR2: SGHTA, FQGTGA. V was pared by 2 bases and J by 7 bases, with 13 bases of the junction left unmatched. The CDR3 extends over 17 amino acids. CDR3 residues: CASSLESGRGGVNEQFF. CDR3 nucleotide sequence: TGTGCCAGCAGCTTAGAAAGCGGGAGAGGTGGCGTGAATGAGCAGTTCTTC.

About this clonotype: The junction differs from germline at one of its ends, possibly a read error. The rearrangement joins TRBV28 to TRBJ1-4; D remains ambiguous. CDR3 length equals 14 residues. The germline V gene has CDR1 MDHEN and CDR2 SYDVKM. The CDR3 protein is CASSLGKLRVGATF. CDR3 coding DNA: TGTGCCAGCAGTTTAGGGAAGCTAAGGGTCGGAGCAACTTTT.

This clonotype occurred a few times. The CDR3 is CASSLVLAGFTYNEQFF. Here the CDR3 DNA reads TGTGCCAGCAGCTTAGTGCTAGCGGGCTTCACCTACAATGAGCAGTTCTTC. The chain carries TRBV7-6 and TRBJ2-1; 8 bases map to TRBD2. CDR1 SGHVS and CDR2 FNYEAQ come from the germline V gene. This CDR3 comprises 17 residues. V lost 1 base, J lost 2 bases, and 7 bases stayed unmatched. The entire variable domain, with the rest obtained from reference TRBV7-6 and TRBJ2-1, is as follows: GAGVSQSPRYKVTKRGQDVALRCDPISGHVSLYWYRQALGQGPEFLTYFNYEAQQDKSGLPNDRFSAERPEGSISTLTIQRTEQRDSAMYRCASSLVLAGFTYNEQFFGPGTRLTVL.

The V and J genes are TRBV27 and TRBJ2-7; perhaps TRBD2 as D (6 bases). The CDR3 totals 14 residues. V was clipped by 4 bases and J by 3 bases, with 13 bases between them. Germline values: CDR1 MNHEY, CDR2 SMNVEV (reference sequence). This CDR3 is CASSWAGRGYEQYF. DNA for the CDR3: TGTGCCAGCAGTTGGGCGGGAAGGGGCTACGAGCAGTACTTC.

V gene TRBV12-3 or TRBV12-4 combines with J gene TRBJ2-5; 7 bases fit TRBD2. The CDR3 consists of 14 residues. Trimming removed 7 bases from V and 2 bases from J; junction bases left unmatched: 7. CDR3 nucleotide sequence: TGTGCCAGCAATCATTGGGGGGGACAAGAGACCCAGTACTTC. This encodes CASNHWGGQETQYF.

This clonotype was picked up many times. This sequence joins TRBV12-3 or TRBV12-4 and TRBJ2-5, with D possibly matching TRBD1 (6 bases). CDR3 length: 13 residues. V gave up 7 bases and J gave up 6 bases, with 15 bases separating them. CDR3 amino acids: CASTDDRLKTQYF. CDR3 sequence (DNA): TGTGCCAGCACTGATGACAGGTTAAAGACCCAGTACTTC.

This clonotype was counted a few times. This sequence joins TRBV12-3 or TRBV12-4 and TRBJ1-1, with 8 bases matching TRBD1. The CDR3 loop spans 17 amino acids. Unmatched junction bases numbered 8, after V lost 1 base and J lost 1 base. The CDR3 is CASSLGLGGTGNTEAFF. The CDR3, as DNA: TGTGCCAGCAGTTTAGGACTGGGGGGGACAGGGAACACTGAAGCTTTCTTT.